The next 29 T cell receptor beta chains were all read from a single sample in a study of T-cell reconstitution after alpha-beta-depleted transplantation in children. The authors prepared the TCRbeta library with unique molecular identifiers. TCRdb analysed the PCR reads with MiXCR anew, one entry per CDR3 protein. The table includes around 580,000 distinct CDR3 sequences, 20% to 25% detected once. Sequences were derived from PBMCs, mostly from graft donor cells, sampled 360 days after TCRalphabeta/CD19-depleted stem cell transplant. The receptor set was obtained from a boy less than two years old who had a stem cell transplant for acute myeloid leukemia, so the T cells may come from the graft donor.

CDR3 in amino acids: CASSFKGLVNTEAFF. In DNA, the CDR3 is TGTGCCAGCAGTTTTAAGGGACTGGTGAACACTGAAGCTTTCTTT. The rearrangement uses TRBV6-5 and TRBJ1-1, with a possible D match to TRBD1 (5 bases). The germline V gene encodes CDR1 MNHEY and CDR2 SVGAGI. CDR3 length: 15 residues. V lost 4 bases to trimming and J lost 0 bases, with 12 bases between them.

The chain combines TRBV6-2 or TRBV6-3 with TRBJ2-7; TRBD1 matches 9 bases. The trim removed 2 bases at V and 0 bases at J, leaving 20 bases unmatched. Germline values: CDR1 MNHEY, CDR2 SVGEGT. This CDR3 has 21 residues. CDR3: CASSYQGDRAGGLFSSYEQYF. CDR3 nucleotides: TGTGCCAGCAGTTACCAGGGGGACAGGGCAGGGGGCCTATTTAGCTCCTACGAGCAGTACTTC.

The V gene is TRBV3-1, the J gene TRBJ2-7; 8 bases fit TRBD1. The junction had 6 bases not matched to a gene; V was cut back by 4 bases and J by 4 bases. The CDR3 covers 14 residues. Germline V gene sequence: CDR1 LGHDT, CDR2 YNNKEL (reference sequence). Here the CDR3 reads CASSLTGARYEQYF. The CDR3 nucleotides read TGTGCCAGCAGCCTGACAGGGGCGCGGTACGAGCAGTACTTC.

This clonotype was counted ten times or more. V usage is TRBV20-1 and J usage is TRBJ1-5, with 7 bases lining up with TRBD1. CDR3 length equals 13 residues. V was pared by 7 bases and J by 2 bases, with 5 bases of the junction left unmatched. The germline V gene has CDR1 DFQATT and CDR2 SNEGSKA (reference sequence). The CDR3 sequence: CSGRQGGNQPQHF. In DNA form, the CDR3 reads TGCAGTGGACGACAGGGCGGCAATCAGCCCCAGCATTTT.

The chain has TRBV6-2 or TRBV6-3 and TRBJ2-1; 12 bases map to TRBD2. V shed 5 bases, J shed 6 bases, and the junction held 11 bases outside the gene matches. The length of the CDR3 is 17 residues. Per the germline V gene, CDR1 is MNHEY and CDR2 is SVGEGT. The CDR3 DNA reads TGTGCCAGCAGTCGACTAGCGGGGGCCCTCCAGGGCAATGAGCAGTTCTTC. Translated, it gives CASSRLAGALQGNEQFF.

The sample holds a few counts of this clonotype. This chain uses TRBV29-1 with TRBJ1-3; D call uncertain. In germline, CDR1 is SQVTM, CDR2 ANQGSEA. There are 13 residues in the CDR3. The V gene lost 3 bases and the J gene lost 0 bases, with 6 bases spanning the gap. DNA of the CDR3: TGCAGCGTTGAGGGCAACTCTGGAAACACCATATATTTT. Translated, it gives CSVEGNSGNTIYF.

This clonotype was observed many times. CDR3: CSASKGSYEQYF. CDR3 DNA: TGCAGTGCTAGTAAAGGAAGCTACGAGCAGTACTTC. The gene calls are TRBV20-1 and TRBJ2-7; D remains unclear. From germline, CDR1 is DFQATT and CDR2 SNEGSKA (reference sequence). CDR3 length: 12 residues. V was trimmed by 3 bases and J by 3 bases, leaving 9 bases between them.

This clonotype has a handful of counts. This chain joins TRBV28 and TRBJ2-5, with D perhaps being TRBD1 or TRBD2 (5 bases each). The V end lost 8 bases, the J end lost 4 bases, and 20 bases lay between the germline ends. The germline gives CDR1 MDHEN, CDR2 SYDVKM. The CDR3 totals 15 residues. The CDR3 nucleotides are TGTGCCAGCGGCTTTACCCGGGACCTTCGAGAGACCCAGTACTTC. Its translation: CASGFTRDLRETQYF.

This clonotype has a count of ten or more. J is TRBJ2-4 and V is TRBV20-1; a weak D match, TRBD2 (5 bases). Germline loops: CDR1 DFQATT, CDR2 SNEGSKA (reference sequence). The ends were cut back, 0 bases at V and 7 bases at J, with 10 bases in the middle. The length of the CDR3 is 13 residues. This chain's CDR3 is CSAREEPGNIQYF. The CDR3 nucleotides are TGCAGTGCTAGAGAAGAGCCGGGGAACATTCAGTACTTC.

This clonotype has a handful of counts. The CDR3 loop is CASSPGHRETQYF. For the CDR3, the DNA is TGCGCCAGCAGCCCGGGACACAGAGAGACCCAGTACTTC. J is TRBJ2-5 and V is TRBV5-1; tentative D call: TRBD1 (6 bases). Trimming removed 4 bases at V and 4 bases at J, with 11 bases between. Germline V lookup: CDR1 SGHRS, CDR2 YFSETQ. This CDR3 contains 13 residues.

The V gene is TRBV5-1, the J gene TRBJ2-5; D possibly corresponds to TRBD2 (6 bases). The CDR3 loop spans 15 amino acids. Trimming cost V 7 bases and J 1 base, with 17 bases left between them. From germline, CDR1 is SGHRS and CDR2 YFSETQ. The CDR3 DNA is TGCGCCAGCCGCCAGACTAGTCTCCTCCAAGAGACCCAGTACTTC. As protein: CASRQTSLLQETQYF.

The chain has TRBV27 and TRBJ1-1; the match to TRBD1 covers 9 bases. Germline V lookup: CDR1 MNHEY, CDR2 SMNVEV (reference sequence). CDR3 length: 16 amino acids. The trim removed 3 bases at V and 1 base at J, leaving 6 bases unmatched. The CDR3 loop is CASSLTGGWGNTEAFF. As DNA, the CDR3 is TGTGCCAGCAGTTTGACAGGGGGATGGGGGAACACTGAAGCTTTCTTT.

The gene calls are TRBV7-2 and TRBJ1-2, with D possibly being TRBD1 (5 bases). Between the trimmed V and J ends, which lost 5 bases and 4 bases, there was a span of 14 bases. This CDR3 spans 14 amino acids. The V gene's germline CDR1 is SGHTA and CDR2 FQGNSA. The CDR3 here is CASSTTGTSYGYTF. Written as DNA, the CDR3 is TGTGCCAGCAGCACAACTGGGACCTCCTATGGCTACACCTTC.

This clonotype was observed many times. The chain joins TRBV29-1 to TRBJ2-7; either TRBD1 or TRBD2 may supply D (5 bases each). CDR3 size: 13 residues. The V gene's germline CDR1 is SQVTM and CDR2 ANQGSEA. V was pared by 1 base and J by 0 bases, with 7 bases between. Written as DNA, the CDR3 is TGCAGCGTTGAAGGGGACGGCTCCTACGAGCAGTACTTC. This translates into CSVEGDGSYEQYF.

This clonotype came up many times. The chain combines TRBV7-6 with TRBJ2-1, with D perhaps assigned TRBD1 or TRBD2 (6 bases each). The CDR3 has 13 residues. V lost 11 bases and J lost 5, with 16 bases in between. The germline CDR1 and CDR2 sequences are SGHVS and FNYEAQ. Here the CDR3 reads CAGGRLGDNEQFF. The CDR3 DNA follows: TGTGCCGGGGGGCGGCTAGGCGACAATGAGCAGTTCTTC.

The rearrangement joins TRBV20-1 to TRBJ1-4; 9 bases match TRBD1. V shed 6 bases and J 7 bases; nucleotides not matched to a gene: 9. Germline V gene sequence: CDR1 DFQATT, CDR2 SNEGSKA (reference sequence). The CDR3 consists of 14 residues. CDR3 protein: CSARGTGRGEKLFF. The DNA for the CDR3 is TGCAGTGCACGAGGGACAGGGAGGGGTGAAAAACTGTTTTTT.

This clonotype was seen more than once but under ten times. The rearrangement joins TRBV12-3 or TRBV12-4 to TRBJ2-1, with 9 positions matching TRBD1. The V and J ends lost 4 bases and 5 bases, in that order; junction bases with no gene match: 3. The CDR3 totals 14 residues. CDR3: CASSYGQGNNEQFF. The CDR3 nucleotides are TGTGCCAGCAGTTACGGACAGGGGAACAATGAGCAGTTCTTC.

The rearrangement links TRBV12-3 or TRBV12-4 to TRBJ2-5; 8 positions match TRBD2. Unmatched junction bases numbered 4, after V lost 6 bases and J lost 1 base. The CDR3 spans 14 residues. Here the CDR3 DNA reads TGTGCCAGCAGCTACGGACTAGCCCAAGAGACCCAGTACTTC. Protein: CASSYGLAQETQYF.

This clonotype has more than one count but fewer than ten. This rearrangement joins TRBV10-3 to TRBJ2-3; perhaps TRBD2 as D (6 bases). The CDR3 length is 15 residues. Germline CDR1 ENHRY, CDR2 SYGVKD. Trimming took off 6 bases at V and 6 bases at J, with 19 bases between the two ends. CDR3 DNA: TGTGCCATCAGGCGGGGACCCACTCTATCGGATACGCAGTATTTT. It codes for CAIRRGPTLSDTQYF.

The genes are TRBV12-3 or TRBV12-4 and TRBJ1-1; 8 bases map to TRBD1. V lost 11 bases to trimming and J lost 2 bases; unmatched junction nucleotides: 13. CDR3 length: 15 amino acids. The CDR3 reads CAPDRDSLQNTEAFF. The CDR3 coding sequence is TGTGCCCCGGACAGGGATTCCCTCCAAAACACTGAAGCTTTCTTT.

This clonotype has just a few counts. V and J are TRBV5-1 and TRBJ1-2; no firm D call. The CDR3 runs 15 residues. Germline CDR1 is SGHRS and CDR2 is YFSETQ. Trimming removed 0 bases at V and 4 bases at J, with 13 bases between. The CDR3 DNA reads as TGCGCCAGCAGCTTGGATGTAGGGAATGTCTATGGCTACACCTTC. Translating it yields CASSLDVGNVYGYTF.

This clonotype was counted at least ten times. The DNA of the CDR3 is TGCGCCAGCAGCCCGACCCTCGGGACAGGGACCTACAATGAGCAGTTCTTC. The encoded protein is CASSPTLGTGTYNEQFF. The chain uses TRBV4-1 and TRBJ2-1, with 9 bases lining up with TRBD1. This CDR3 spans 17 amino acids. Germline CDR1 and CDR2: MGHRA and YSYEKL. V dropped 4 bases and J dropped 2; count of bases not matched to a gene: 9.

This clonotype was detected ten times or more. This chain uses TRBV29-1 with TRBJ2-5, with D uncertain. CDR1 is SQVTM, CDR2 ANQGSEA, per germline. V gave up 0 bases and J gave up 4 bases, with 21 bases separating them. The CDR3 extends over 17 amino acids. CDR3: CSVEDTSLSEVRETQYF. The CDR3 DNA sequence: TGCAGCGTTGAAGATACCTCCCTCTCAGAGGTCCGAGAGACCCAGTACTTC.

The table lists this clonotype with a count of one. The chain joins TRBV20-1 to TRBJ2-5, with D possibly matching TRBD2 (6 bases). V was cut by 5 bases and J by 8 bases, with 21 bases left in between. There are 14 residues in the CDR3. In germline, CDR1 is DFQATT, CDR2 SNEGSKA (reference sequence). The CDR3 DNA reads as TGCAGTGCTGCGGTCTGGGACTCTGGAGGAACCCAGTACTTC. Translating it yields CSAAVWDSGGTQYF.

This clonotype was seen a few times. This chain joins TRBV24-1 and TRBJ2-1; D not certain. The V end was cut by 0 bases, the J end by 12 bases, with 11 bases between. Germline loops: CDR1 KGHDR, CDR2 SFDVKD. CDR3 length: 13 amino acids. Here the CDR3 DNA reads TGTGCCACCAGTGATTTGACCCACGGAGTGCAGTTCTTC. Protein sequence: CATSDLTHGVQFF.

The V gene is TRBV20-1, the J gene TRBJ1-1, with 10 bases lining up with TRBD1. The CDR3 has 17 residues. V was pared by 7 bases and J by 1 base, with 15 bases of the junction left unmatched. Per the germline V gene, CDR1 is DFQATT and CDR2 is SNEGSKA (reference sequence). The DNA for the CDR3 is TGCAGTGTGACAGGGGGCCTTCCTCGTTATGCGAACACTGAAGCTTTCTTT. It specifies CSVTGGLPRYANTEAFF.

Concerning this clonotype: A read error may account for a junction end that differs from germline. The chain joins TRBV28 to TRBJ2-3; 7 positions agree with TRBD1. Germline CDR1 MDHEN, CDR2 SYDVKM. CDR3 length: 13 amino acids. CDR3 loop: CTSSLGGPDTQYF. The CDR3 nucleotides read TGTACCAGCAGTTTAGGGGGCCCAGATACGCAGTATTTT.

The table lists this clonotype with a few counts. This chain connects TRBV7-9 to TRBJ2-2, with 10 nucleotides matching TRBD2. Germline values: CDR1 SEHNR, CDR2 FQNEAQ (reference sequence). The CDR3 covers 15 residues. The trim removed 5 bases at V and 7 bases at J, leaving 7 bases unmatched. The CDR3 DNA reads as TGTGCCAGCAGCCCCCTAGCGGGGGCGGGCGGGGAGCTGTTTTTT. Translation: CASSPLAGAGGELFF.

The genes are TRBV20-1 and TRBJ1-2; D gene ambiguous. Per germline, CDR1 DFQATT and CDR2 SNEGSKA (reference sequence). The CDR3 is 14 residues long. The germline V and J ends were trimmed by 2 bases and 6 bases, with 16 bases remaining between them. This CDR3 is CSARTREAPDGYTF. The CDR3 coding sequence is TGCAGTGCTAGAACTCGGGAGGCCCCAGATGGCTACACCTTC.